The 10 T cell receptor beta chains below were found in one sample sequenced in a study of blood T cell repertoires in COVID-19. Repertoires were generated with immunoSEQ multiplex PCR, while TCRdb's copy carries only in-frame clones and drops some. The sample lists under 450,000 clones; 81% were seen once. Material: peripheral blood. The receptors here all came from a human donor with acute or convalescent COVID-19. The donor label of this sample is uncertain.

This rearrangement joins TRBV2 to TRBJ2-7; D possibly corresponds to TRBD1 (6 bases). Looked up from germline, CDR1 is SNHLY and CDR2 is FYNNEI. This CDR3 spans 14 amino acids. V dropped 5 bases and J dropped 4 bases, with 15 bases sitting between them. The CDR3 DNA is TGTGCCAGCAGTTACACCGGGACACCATACGAGCAGTACTTC. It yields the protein CASSYTGTPYEQYF.

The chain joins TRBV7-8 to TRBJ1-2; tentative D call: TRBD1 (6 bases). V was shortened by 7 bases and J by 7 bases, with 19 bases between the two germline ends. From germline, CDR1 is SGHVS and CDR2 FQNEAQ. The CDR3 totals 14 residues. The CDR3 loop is CASTLTRGYTGYTF. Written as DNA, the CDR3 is TGTGCCAGCACCTTGACGAGGGGGTATACTGGCTACACCTTC. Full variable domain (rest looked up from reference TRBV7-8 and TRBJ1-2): GAGVSQSPRYKVAKRGQDVALRCDPISGHVSLFWYQQALGQGPEFLTYFQNEAQLDKSGLPSDRFFAERPEGSVSTLKIQRTQQEDSAVYLCASTLTRGYTGYTFGSGTRLTVV.

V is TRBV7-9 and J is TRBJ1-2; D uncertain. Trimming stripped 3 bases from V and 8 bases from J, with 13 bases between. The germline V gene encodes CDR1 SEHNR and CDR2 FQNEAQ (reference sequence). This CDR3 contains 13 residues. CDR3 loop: CASSFEGYNGYTF. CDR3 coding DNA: TGTGCCAGCAGCTTTGAGGGATACAACGGCTACACCTTC.

The DNA of the CDR3 is TGCGCCAGCAGCTTGGGGACTAGCGGCTTAAACAATGAGCAGTTCTTC. It yields the protein CASSLGTSGLNNEQFF. This chain connects TRBV5-1 to TRBJ2-1, with 10 nucleotides matching TRBD2. Germline V gives CDR1 SGHRS, CDR2 YFSETQ. Trimming took 0 bases from V and 5 from J; bases not matched to a gene: 5. The CDR3 covers 16 residues.

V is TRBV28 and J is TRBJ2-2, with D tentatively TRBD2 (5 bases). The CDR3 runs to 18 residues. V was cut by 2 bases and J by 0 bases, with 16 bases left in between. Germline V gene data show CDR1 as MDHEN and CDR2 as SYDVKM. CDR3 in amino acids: CASSLGPGGPPNTGELFF. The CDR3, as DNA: TGTGCCAGCAGTTTAGGGCCCGGCGGGCCTCCGAACACCGGGGAGCTGTTTTTT.

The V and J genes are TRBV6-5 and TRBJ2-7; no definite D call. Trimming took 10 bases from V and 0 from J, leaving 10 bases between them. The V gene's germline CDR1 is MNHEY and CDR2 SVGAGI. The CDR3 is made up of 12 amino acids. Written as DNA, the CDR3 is TGTGCCACCCAACGAGGCTCCTACGAGCAGTACTTC. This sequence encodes CATQRGSYEQYF.

CDR3 coding DNA: TGTGCCAGTAGGTCCGAGAATGTGAACACTGAAGCTTTCTTT. Protein product: CASRSENVNTEAFF. J is TRBJ1-1 and V is TRBV19; D is ambiguous. From germline, CDR1 is LNHDA and CDR2 SQIVND (reference sequence). This CDR3 is built from 14 residues. Deletions cut 6 bases from V and 0 bases from J, with 11 bases between.

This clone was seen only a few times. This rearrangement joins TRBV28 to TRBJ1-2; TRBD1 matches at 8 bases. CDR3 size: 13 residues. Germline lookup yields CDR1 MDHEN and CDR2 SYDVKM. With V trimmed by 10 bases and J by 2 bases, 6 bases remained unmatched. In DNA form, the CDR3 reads TGTGCCACTGCTCGACAGGGGAACTATGGCTACACCTTC. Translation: CATARQGNYGYTF.

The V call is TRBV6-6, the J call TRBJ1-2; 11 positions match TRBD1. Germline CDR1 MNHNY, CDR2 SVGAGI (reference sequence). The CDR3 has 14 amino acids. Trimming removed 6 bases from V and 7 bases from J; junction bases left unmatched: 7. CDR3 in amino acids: CASRGTGTGGGYTF. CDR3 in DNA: TGTGCCAGCAGAGGCACCGGGACAGGGGGTGGCTACACCTTC.

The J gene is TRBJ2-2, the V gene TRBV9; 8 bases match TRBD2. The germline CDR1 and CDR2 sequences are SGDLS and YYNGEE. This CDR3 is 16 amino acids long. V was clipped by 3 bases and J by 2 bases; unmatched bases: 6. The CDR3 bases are TGTGCCAGCAGCGCCCGACTAGCGCGTAACACCGGGGAGCTGTTTTTT. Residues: CASSARLARNTGELFF.